This T cell receptor (beta chain) was obtained from a study of response to subunit inactivated influenza vaccine. One entry per CDR3 protein results from TCRdb running MiXCR on the RT-PCR reads. The table shows around 520,000 distinct CDR3 sequences, with 12% occurring only once. The origin of this receptor is a man over 45 who received an inactivated influenza vaccine. The material sequenced was PBMCs from blood, taken on the day of vaccination.

The DNA of the CDR3 is TGTGCCAGCAGCCAAGATCCGGTACTAGTTCTCTACGAGCAGTACTTC. Translated: CASSQDPVLVLYEQYF. The V and J genes are TRBV14 and TRBJ2-7; maybe TRBD2 (5 bases). This CDR3 comprises 16 residues. Trimming stripped 0 bases from V and 3 bases from J, with 15 bases between. Germline V gives CDR1 SGHDN, CDR2 FVKESK.